A selection of T cell receptor beta chains follows, all from one sample in a study of blood T cell repertoires in COVID-19. Here immunoSEQ multiplex PCR was the method, and the copy in TCRdb shows in-frame clones only, minus some. The top ten clones hold less than 7.5% of a sample with about 75,000 clones, 86% of them seen once. Material for sequencing was peripheral blood. The receptors derive from a man of 80 years or more with COVID-19, enrolled during active disease. The CDR3 runs from the conserved cysteine through the conserved F or W. A D gene is named only where the DNA matches it firmly. Clone sizes are given selectively: once, few, many, or a class where the clone is expanded.

- - TRBJ1-1 TRBV6-6 CASSYLRFAEAFF TGTGCCAGCAGTTACTTGAGGTTTGCTGAAGCTTTCTTT
- - TRBJ1-5 TRBV18 CASSPGLNQPQHF TGTGCCAGCTCACCAGGGCTGAATCAGCCCCAGCATTTT
- - TRBJ1-2 TRBV18 CASSPDSNNYGYTF TGTGCCAGCTCGCCGGACAGCAATAACTATGGCTACACCTTC
- - TRBJ1-6 TRBV10-3 CAISRAPGNSPLHF TGTGCCATCAGTAGAGCTCCGGGGAATTCACCCCTCCACTTT
- TRBD2 TRBJ2-1 TRBV18 CASSPRTSGSDEQFF TGTGCCAGCTCCCCCCGGACTAGCGGCTCGGATGAGCAGTTCTTC
- - TRBJ1-5 TRBV19 CASSIGGFGQPQHF TGTGCCAGTAGTATAGGAGGGTTCGGTCAGCCCCAGCATTTT
- - TRBJ2-5 TRBV18 CASSPIALAQETQYF TGTGCCAGCTCACCGATAGCATTGGCCCAAGAGACCCAGTACTTC
- - TRBJ1-2 TRBV5-7 CASSLMGGLGGYTF TGTGCCAGCAGCTTAATGGGGGGGCTGGGCGGCTACACCTTC
- TRBD2 TRBJ2-3 TRBV5-1 CASSLSGGLGTDTQYF TGCGCCAGCAGCTTAAGCGGGGGGCTGGGAACAGATACGCAGTATTTT
- - TRBJ2-2 TRBV6-5 CASRNRPGAEELFF TGTGCCAGCAGGAACCGCCCTGGGGCTGAGGAGCTGTTTTTT
once - TRBJ1-3 TRBV10-3 CAISPTVVGNTIYF TGTGCCATCAGCCCGACCGTTGTCGGGAACACCATATATTTT
- TRBD1 TRBJ2-1 TRBV18 CASSLGAGGSEQFF TGTGCCAGCTCCCTAGGGGCAGGGGGCAGTGAGCAGTTCTTC
once TRBD1 TRBJ2-2 TRBV18 CASSPRNRGLATGELFF TGTGCCAGCTCACCGAGGAACAGGGGGCTGGCAACCGGGGAGCTGTTTTTT
- - TRBJ2-7 TRBV14 CASSQKSTGFYEQYF TGTGCCAGCAGCCAAAAATCAACAGGCTTCTACGAGCAGTACTTC
- TRBD1 TRBJ1-5 TRBV7-2 CASSAGQLYSNQPQHF TGTGCCAGCAGCGCGGGACAGTTGTATAGCAATCAGCCCCAGCATTTT
- - TRBJ1-1 TRBV20-1 CSASYSGRANTEAFF TGCAGTGCTAGTTATTCAGGCAGGGCAAACACTGAAGCTTTCTTT
once - TRBJ2-4 TRBV3-1/TRBV3-2 CASSSEGNIQYF TGTGCCAGCAGCTCCGAGGGTAACATTCAGTACTTC
- TRBD1 TRBJ1-2 TRBV5-1 CASSSTGEDGYTF TGCGCCAGCAGCTCCACAGGGGAGGATGGCTACACCTTC
few TRBD1 TRBJ1-3 TRBV29-1 CSVGQGTEGNTIYF TGCAGCGTCGGACAAGGGACAGAAGGAAACACCATATATTTT
- - TRBJ2-2 TRBV27 CASSQGQTGELFF TGTGCCAGCAGTCAAGGACAGACCGGGGAGCTGTTTTTT
- - TRBJ1-1 TRBV20-1 CSARAVYEAFF TGCAGTGCTAGAGCGGTTTATGAAGCTTTCTTT
- TRBD1 TRBJ1-4 TRBV7-2 CASSLDRGREKLFF TGTGCCAGCAGCTTGGACAGGGGGAGAGAAAAACTGTTTTTT
- - TRBJ2-1 TRBV2 CASGGSSYNEQFF TGTGCCAGCGGAGGTAGCTCCTACAATGAGCAGTTCTTC
- - TRBJ2-7 TRBV19 CASSIYWRVERDSYEQYF TGTGCCAGTAGTATTTATTGGCGGGTGGAGCGTGACTCCTACGAGCAGTACTTC
- - TRBJ2-5 TRBV9 CASSVAAGEQETQYF TGTGCCAGCAGCGTAGCAGCCGGGGAGCAAGAGACCCAGTACTTC
once TRBD1 TRBJ2-5 TRBV2 CASSLDREETQYF TGTGCCAGCAGTTTAGACAGGGAAGAGACCCAGTACTTC
large TRBD2 TRBJ2-1 TRBV10-2 CASSESGSGGANEQFF TGCGCCAGCAGTGAGTCTGGTAGCGGGGGGGCAAATGAGCAGTTCTTC
- - TRBJ2-1 TRBV7-2 CASQDSPYNEQFF TGTGCCAGCCAGGACTCACCCTACAATGAGCAGTTCTTC
- - TRBJ1-6 TRBV18 CASSPRSSYNSPLHF TGTGCCAGCTCACCCCGGAGCTCCTATAATTCACCCCTCCACTTT
- - TRBJ1-3 TRBV28 CASSLAGGNTIYF TGTGCCAGCAGTTTAGCAGGTGGAAACACCATATATTTT
- - TRBJ2-3 TRBV7-9 CASSPSGWGTDTQYF TGTGCCAGCAGCCCAAGCGGGTGGGGCACAGATACGCAGTATTTT
- TRBD1 TRBJ1-1 TRBV27 CASSLSLGQPNTEAFF TGTGCCAGCAGTTTATCACTGGGACAGCCGAACACTGAAGCTTTCTTT
- TRBD2 TRBJ2-5 TRBV7-9 CASSGLGAGQETQYF TGTGCCAGCAGCGGACTAGGGGCCGGACAAGAGACCCAGTACTTC
- TRBD1 TRBJ1-6 TRBV5-1 CASSLQTGGPSPLHF TGCGCCAGCAGCCTCCAAACAGGGGGCCCCTCACCCCTCCACTTT
- TRBD1 TRBJ1-6 TRBV27 CASSLGQGNSPLHF TGTGCCAGCAGTTTAGGACAGGGTAATTCACCCCTCCACTTT
- - TRBJ2-1 TRBV6-5 CASSSGFEQFF TGTGCCAGCAGCTCCGGTTTTGAGCAGTTCTTC
- - TRBJ2-7 TRBV5-5 CASSSDNYEQYF TGTGCCAGCAGCTCAGACAACTACGAGCAGTACTTC
- TRBD1 TRBJ2-2 TRBV9 CASSVRGSGELFF TGTGCCAGCAGCGTCAGGGGGTCCGGGGAGCTGTTTTTT
- - TRBJ2-7 TRBV5-1 CASSLGVTGGRQYF TGCGCCAGCAGCCTGGGGGTAACGGGGGGCCGGCAGTACTTC
- - TRBJ1-4 TRBV13 CASSLGPGEKLFF TGTGCCAGCAGCTTAGGCCCAGGTGAAAAACTGTTTTTT
- TRBD1 TRBJ2-3 TRBV2 CASGGQSSSSGTQYF TGTGCCAGCGGGGGACAGTCCTCCTCCTCGGGGACGCAGTATTTT
- TRBD1 TRBJ2-2 TRBV28 CASRLQGAGGTGELFF TGTGCCAGCAGACTACAGGGGGCTGGAGGCACCGGGGAGCTGTTTTTT
few - TRBJ1-1 TRBV20-1 CSASDSGVRWRAEAFF TGCAGTGCTAGTGATTCAGGGGTTAGATGGCGGGCTGAAGCTTTCTTT
- - TRBJ1-5 TRBV7-8 CASSLAQGGSWQPQHF TGTGCCAGCAGCTTAGCACAGGGTGGGTCATGGCAGCCCCAGCATTTT
- TRBD1 TRBJ1-2 TRBV25-1 CASGTHSTGVRNYGYTF TGTGCCAGCGGTACTCACTCTACAGGGGTAAGGAACTATGGCTACACCTTC
- TRBD2 TRBJ2-3 TRBV2 CASKGLAGATDTQYF TGTGCCAGCAAGGGACTAGCGGGGGCCACAGATACGCAGTATTTT
- - TRBJ1-6 TRBV7-2 CASSIQGRGENSPLHF TGTGCCAGCAGTATCCAAGGGAGGGGTGAAAATTCACCCCTCCACTTT
- - TRBJ1-2 TRBV3-1/TRBV3-2 CASSQRIQAGGHYGYTF TGTGCCAGCAGCCAAAGAATCCAGGCGGGGGGGCACTATGGCTACACCTTC
- TRBD2 TRBJ2-1 TRBV10-3 CAIRGGGSSYNEQFF TGTGCCATCAGGGGCGGGGGTAGCTCCTACAATGAGCAGTTCTTC
- TRBD1 TRBJ1-5 TRBV6-5 CASRTGISNQPQHF TGTGCCAGCAGGACAGGGATCAGCAATCAGCCCCAGCATTTT
- - TRBJ1-1 TRBV7-2 CASSLQIRTEAFF TGTGCCAGCAGCCTACAGATAAGGACTGAAGCTTTCTTT